Listed below are T cell receptor beta chains from one sample, sequenced in a study of T cell changes during pregnancy in multiple sclerosis. The repertoire was sequenced with immunoSEQ multiplex PCR; TCRdb's copy has only in-frame clones and lacks some. The table lists under 85,000 clones, about 89% of them singletons. Sample: CD4+ T cells from peripheral blood mononuclear cells, taken in the second trimester of pregnancy. Receptors originate from a female donor with multiple sclerosis, enrolled in a pregnancy study. Both conserved end residues are part of each CDR3. D genes are given only for firm matches. Not every row has a clone size; where given, it reads once, few, many or a size class.

once TRBJ1-1 TRBV19 TRBD1 TGTGCCAGTAGTATAGCCGCAGGGGGATCGAACACTGAAGCTTTCTTT CASSIAAGGSNTEAFF
NA TRBJ2-3 TRBV19 NA TGTGCCACCCGAGGTGTTAGCACAGATACGCAGTATTTT CATRGVSTDTQYF
NA TRBJ1-5 TRBV19 TRBD1 TGTGCCAGCAAACCCGACAGGGTTTTAGGTCAGCCCCAGCATTTT CASKPDRVLGQPQHF
few TRBJ1-3 TRBV9 NA TGTGCCAGCAGCGTAGGGTTGGCCTTGGCTGGAAACACCATATATTTT CASSVGLALAGNTIYF
NA TRBJ2-7 TRBV28 TRBD1 TGTGCCAGCAGTTTATTCGGGACAGGGAGCTCCTACGAGCAGTACTTC CASSLFGTGSSYEQYF
NA TRBJ2-4 TRBV6-1 NA TGTGCCAGTGCGCCGATAGGGGGTGGGAACATTCAGTACTTC CASAPIGGGNIQYF
NA TRBJ2-1 TRBV7-6 TRBD2 TGTGCCAGCAGCTTAGAAACTAGCGGTTACAATGAGCAGTTCTTC CASSLETSGYNEQFF
NA TRBJ2-7 TRBV18 TRBD1 TGTGCCAGCTCATCCGGGACAGGGGTATACGAGCAGTACTTC CASSSGTGVYEQYF
NA TRBJ2-5 TRBV9 NA TGTGCCAGCAGCGTAGGGTTGGGACAAAGTCAAGAGACCCAGTACTTC CASSVGLGQSQETQYF
NA TRBJ2-7 TRBV7-2 NA TGTGCCAGCAGCTTAGTAGCAGGGGAGGGCTACGAGCAGTACTTC CASSLVAGEGYEQYF
NA TRBJ2-3 TRBV6-5 TRBD2 TGTGCCAGCAGTTCGTTGAGCGGGGGTAGCTTAGATACGCAGTATTTT CASSSLSGGSLDTQYF
once TRBJ1-6 TRBV9 TRBD1 TGTGCCAGCAGCTCCGGGACAGCTAATTCACCCCTCCACTTT CASSSGTANSPLHF
NA TRBJ2-2 TRBV19 NA TGTGCCAGTAGTATACGACGGGGGACGAACACCGGGGAGCTGTTTTTT CASSIRRGTNTGELFF
once TRBJ2-2 TRBV11-3 TRBD2 TGTGCCAGCAGCTTAGGGGGACTAGTTACCGGGGAGCTGTTTTTT CASSLGGLVTGELFF
NA TRBJ2-5 TRBV5-1 TRBD1 TGCGCCAGCAGCTTAGGACAGGGAAGGGAGACCCAGTACTTC CASSLGQGRETQYF
NA TRBJ2-7 TRBV19 TRBD1 TGTGCCAGTAGTAAAAGGACAGGAGTCTCAACCTACGAGCAGTACTTC CASSKRTGVSTYEQYF